The sample holds a few counts of the clone carrying this TCR beta chain. Its antigen is undetermined. The sample belongs to a study of T-cell memory formation after mild COVID-19. About the research overall: TCR clusters were mostly confined to one donor each. The study's findings and limits: Researchers report contracting CD4+ clones mostly in CM and EM, with CD8+ clones in EMRA.

The CDR3 contains 13 residues. V dropped 6 bases and J dropped 5 bases, with 14 bases sitting between them. CDR1 is SQVTM and CDR2 is ANQGSEA in the germline V gene. It was 5'RACE with constant-segment primers that produced the TCR alpha and TCR beta cDNA libraries, which carried sample barcodes and UMIs. TCRdb called the 5' RACE reads again in MiXCR, with one record for every CDR3 protein. The data hold around 320,000 distinct CDR3 sequences, with around 15% observed a single time. Sequenced sample: PBMCs or a T cell subset sorted from them (not recorded which). This chain uses TRBV29-1 with TRBJ2-1, with D tentatively TRBD2 (6 bases). The sequence derives from a man younger than 35 who had mild COVID-19 (a few samples of this study predate the infection). Cell type and time point are not known. CDR3 in DNA: TGCAGCGTGCGGATTAGCGGAGACAATGAGCAGTTCTTC. Translating gives CSVRISGDNEQFF.